Sequencing of this TCR beta chain was carried out in a study of radiotherapy plus CTLA-4 blockade in lung cancer. The CDR3 runs 19 residues. The germline gives CDR1 LGHNA, CDR2 YNFKEQ. Trimming left V 1 base short and J 2 bases short, with 22 bases between. There are a few counts of this clone. TCRdb keeps only in-frame clones here, not all; method: immunoSEQ multiplex PCR. The table records under 90,000 clones, about three quarters of them present only once. This clonotype was obtained from a human donor with non-small cell lung cancer that progressed on radiotherapy plus ipilimumab. The genes are TRBV4-2 and TRBJ2-3; D is possibly TRBD2 (6 bases). Sequenced here: peripheral blood, sampled from a patient treated with radiotherapy plus ipilimumab. The CDR3 DNA reads TGTGCCAGCAGCCAAGTTCAGGTGCGGGGAACTATTAACACAGATACGCAGTATTTT. As protein: CASSQVQVRGTINTDTQYF.